What follows are 28 T cell receptor beta chains derived from one specimen sequenced in a study. TCRdb independently ran MiXCR on the RT-PCR reads; one entry per CDR3 protein. Of 550,000 to 750,000 distinct CDR3 sequences in the sample, more than 13% were seen once. Sequencing used memory CD4+ T cells from blood. The receptors derive from a female donor in good health, serving as a healthy control.

This clonotype was seen a few times. The V call is TRBV6-6, the J call TRBJ2-7; TRBD2 aligns across 7 bases. V trimming: 3 bases; J trimming: 0 bases; junction bases outside the gene matches: 5. This CDR3 spans 15 amino acids. CDR1 and CDR2 from the germline V gene are MNHNY and SVGAGI (reference sequence). The CDR3 loop reads CASSYVGEGSYEQYF. CDR3 nucleotides: TGTGCCAGCAGTTATGTCGGGGAGGGCTCCTACGAGCAGTACTTC.

This clonotype was counted between two and nine times. The V call is TRBV9, the J call TRBJ1-3; 7 bases are a match to TRBD1. CDR3 size: 15 residues. V gave up 3 bases and J gave up 0 bases; unmatched junction bases: 3. Germline values: CDR1 SGDLS, CDR2 YYNGEE. The CDR3 nucleotides are TGTGCCAGCAGCGGGGGGACAGTCTCTGGAAACACCATATATTTT. It translates to CASSGGTVSGNTIYF.

This clonotype came up many times. The rearrangement joins TRBV20-1 to TRBJ2-3, with 8 bases fitting TRBD1. CDR3 size: 14 residues. CDR1 is DFQATT and CDR2 is SNEGSKA in the germline V gene (reference sequence). V gave up 6 bases and J gave up 3 bases; unmatched junction bases: 8. This chain's CDR3 is CSADGQGSTDTQYF. CDR3 in DNA: TGCAGTGCAGATGGACAGGGTTCAACAGATACGCAGTATTTT.

The chain links TRBV7-2 to TRBJ2-1, with 7 bases lining up with TRBD2. In germline, CDR1 is SGHTA, CDR2 FQGNSA. CDR3 size: 16 residues. With 0 bases clipped from V and 7 bases from J, the junction kept 9 bases outside the gene matches. The CDR3 region is CASSLAFGGSINEQFF. For the CDR3, the DNA is TGTGCCAGCAGCTTAGCGTTCGGCGGGAGTATAAATGAGCAGTTCTTC.

The chain is built from TRBV5-4 and TRBJ2-2, with 8 bases that match TRBD1. This CDR3 has 19 residues. Germline V gene lookup returns CDR1 SGHNT and CDR2 YYREEE (reference sequence). V dropped 2 bases and J dropped 0; count of bases not matched to a gene: 12. The CDR3 is CASSFRQGITTANTGELFF. The CDR3 bases are TGTGCCAGCAGCTTCCGACAGGGGATTACCACCGCGAACACCGGGGAGCTGTTTTTT. The full variable domain, its missing parts supplied by reference TRBV5-4 and TRBJ2-2, is ETGVTQSPTHLIKTRGQQVTLRCSSQSGHNTVSWYQQALGQGPQFIFQYYREEENGRGNFPPRFSGLQFPNYSSELNVNALELDDSALYLCASSFRQGITTANTGELFFGEGSRLTVL.

This clonotype has at least ten counts. V and J are TRBV12-3 or TRBV12-4 and TRBJ1-1; D not resolved. Trimming stripped 6 bases from V and 8 bases from J, with 10 bases between. The CDR3 totals 11 residues. Here the CDR3 DNA reads TGTGCCAGCAGCAACCGGGCCGAAGCTTTCTTT. Protein product: CASSNRAEAFF.

There are many counts of this clonotype. The gene calls are TRBV29-1 and TRBJ2-3; the D gene is possibly TRBD2 (6 bases). Germline CDR1 and CDR2: SQVTM and ANQGSEA. This CDR3 comprises 11 residues. Trimming took 5 bases from V and 6 from J, leaving 9 bases between them. DNA of the CDR3: TGCAGCGTTCTACGGGGGGATACGCAGTATTTT. Its protein product is CSVLRGDTQYF.

The table lists this clonotype with a few counts. The V gene is TRBV12-3 or TRBV12-4, the J gene TRBJ1-3; 8 nucleotides agree with TRBD1. This CDR3 has 14 amino acids. The trim removed 4 bases at V and 5 bases at J, leaving 4 bases unmatched. CDR3 amino acids: CASSWGTGRNTIYF. The CDR3 coding sequence is TGTGCCAGCAGTTGGGGGACAGGCCGAAACACCATATATTTT.

The chain employs TRBV20-1 and TRBJ2-2; D unclear. The CDR3 is 12 amino acids. The V gene lost 6 bases and the J gene lost 3 bases, with 8 bases spanning the gap. In germline, CDR1 is DFQATT, CDR2 SNEGSKA (reference sequence). CDR3 in DNA: TGCAGTGCAAGGAAGGACACCGGGGAGCTGTTTTTT. This encodes CSARKDTGELFF.

This clonotype showed up just a few times. V usage is TRBV20-1 and J usage is TRBJ2-1; TRBD2 matches 10 bases. Trimming cost V 4 bases and J 5 bases; bases outside gene matches: 5. The CDR3 spans 14 residues. Germline V lookup: CDR1 DFQATT, CDR2 SNEGSKA (reference sequence). DNA of the CDR3: TGCAGTGCTACACTAGCGGGATTCAACAATGAGCAGTTCTTC. This translates into CSATLAGFNNEQFF.

This clonotype was observed at least ten times. The chain recombines TRBV7-2 with TRBJ2-5; D is ambiguous. This CDR3 comprises 13 residues. Trimming took 1 base from V and 5 from J, leaving 8 bases between them. From germline, CDR1 is SGHTA and CDR2 FQGNSA. CDR3 nucleotides: TGTGCCAGCAGCTTAGTCCGATGGGAGACCCAGTACTTC. This translates into CASSLVRWETQYF.

As to this clonotype: A junction end diverges from the germline sequence, so it may reflect a read error. The chain combines TRBV7-2 with TRBJ2-5; the D is unclear. Per germline, CDR1 SGHTA and CDR2 FQGNSA. There are 12 residues in the CDR3. The CDR3 is CVSSLALETQYF. The CDR3 bases are TGTGTCAGCAGCTTAGCCCTGGAGACCCAGTACTTC. Looking up the rest from reference TRBV7-2 and TRBJ2-5 gives the full variable domain: GAGVSQSPSNKVTEKGKDVELRCDPISGHTALYWYRQSLGQGLEFLIYFQGNSAPDKSGLPSDRFSAERTGGSVSTLTIQRTQQEDSAVYLCVSSLALETQYFGPGTRLLVL.

The chain is built from TRBV12-3 or TRBV12-4 and TRBJ2-2, with 9 positions matching TRBD1. The CDR3 loop spans 15 amino acids. J lost 6 bases, V lost 4 bases, and 6 bases had no gene match. The CDR3 spells CASSSGTGISGELFF. In DNA, the CDR3 is TGTGCCAGCAGTTCCGGGACAGGGATTTCCGGGGAGCTGTTTTTT.

This clonotype was counted many times. The CDR3 region has the DNA TGCGCCAGCAGCCAAGCTACCGGGACAGGGGGCTACTACGAGCAGTACTTC. Protein product: CASSQATGTGGYYEQYF. J is TRBJ2-7 and V is TRBV4-1, with TRBD1 identical over 12 bases. With V trimmed by 1 base and J by 3 bases, 7 bases remained unmatched. Germline CDR1 reads MGHRA; CDR2 reads YSYEKL. This CDR3 is built from 17 residues.

V and J are TRBV7-2 and TRBJ2-7; 8 bases are a match to TRBD1. This CDR3 has 16 residues. V dropped 1 base and J dropped 5; count of bases not matched to a gene: 10. Germline V gene lookup returns CDR1 SGHTA and CDR2 FQGNSA. CDR3 coding DNA: TGTGCCAGCAGCTTAGTAATTGGGCAGGGGGCCAACGAGCAGTACTTC. This sequence encodes CASSLVIGQGANEQYF.

This clonotype was observed at least ten times. The chain joins TRBV15 to TRBJ1-4, with a weak D call TRBD1 (5 bases). CDR1 and CDR2 (germline): LNHNV, YYDKDF (reference sequence). The CDR3 length is 16 residues. Trimming removed 0 bases from V and 3 bases from J, with 11 bases in between. CDR3 coding DNA: TGTGCCACCAGCAGAGAGGGAGCCAGGGCTAATGAAAAACTGTTTTTT. Its translation: CATSREGARANEKLFF.

At least ten counts were recorded for this clonotype. The rearrangement joins TRBV9 to TRBJ1-2; the D is unclear. The V gene lost 0 bases and the J gene lost 4 bases, with 7 bases spanning the gap. Germline CDR1 is SGDLS and CDR2 is YYNGEE. The CDR3 covers 13 residues. Written as DNA, the CDR3 is TGTGCCAGCAGCGTAGAAGGAACCTATGGCTACACCTTC. Amino acids: CASSVEGTYGYTF.

Ten or more counts support this clonotype. This rearrangement joins TRBV6-5 to TRBJ2-6; 8 bases match TRBD1. V trimming: 2 bases; J trimming: 0 bases; junction bases outside the gene matches: 6. The CDR3 has 18 amino acids. The germline gives CDR1 MNHEY, CDR2 SVGAGI. DNA for the CDR3: TGTGCCAGCAGTTACGCCGGGACAGGCCGCTCTGGGGCCAACGTCCTGACTTTC. Translation: CASSYAGTGRSGANVLTF.

This clonotype was found many times. In DNA form, the CDR3 reads TGTGCCAGCGGGCGGGATTTTGTAGATACGCAGTATTTT. Translating it yields CASGRDFVDTQYF. The chain couples TRBV7-2 to TRBJ2-3; D is possibly TRBD2 (6 bases). This CDR3 is built from 13 residues. Germline V gene lookup returns CDR1 SGHTA and CDR2 FQGNSA. V gave up 8 bases and J gave up 5 bases, with 14 bases separating them.

This clonotype was recorded a few times. CDR3 coding DNA: TGTGCCACCAATAGAGGACAGGGGACAGATACGCAGTATTTT. Residues: CATNRGQGTDTQYF. This chain uses TRBV24-1 with TRBJ2-3, with 9 bases matching TRBD1. The CDR3 has 14 amino acids. CDR1 KGHDR and CDR2 SFDVKD come from the germline V gene. V shed 8 bases and J 3 bases; nucleotides not matched to a gene: 5.

CDR3 DNA: TGTGCCAGCAGCCCCAGTCCGGGGGATGGCTACACCTTC. It is translated as CASSPSPGDGYTF. The V call is TRBV7-6, the J call TRBJ1-2; maybe TRBD1 (5 bases). The CDR3 spans 13 residues. CDR1 and CDR2 from the germline V gene are SGHVS and FNYEAQ. Trimming removed 5 bases at V and 6 bases at J, with 13 bases between.

In this sample, this clonotype turned up a few times. V usage is TRBV19 and J usage is TRBJ2-1, with D possibly TRBD2 on 5 matching bases. CDR3 size: 15 residues. Trimming pared 10 bases from V and 0 bases from J, leaving 16 bases between. Germline V gives CDR1 LNHDA, CDR2 SQIVND (reference sequence). The CDR3 region has the DNA TGTGCCACTAACAGAGGGAAATTCTCCTACAATGAGCAGTTCTTC. Protein product: CATNRGKFSYNEQFF.

The chain combines TRBV7-2 with TRBJ1-1, with 8 nucleotides matching TRBD1. J lost 1 base, V lost 1 base, and 5 bases had no gene match. Germline CDR1 SGHTA, CDR2 FQGNSA. The CDR3 length is 16 residues. CDR3 coding DNA: TGTGCCAGCAGCTTAGTAGTTGGACAGGGGAACACTGAAGCTTTCTTT. It codes for CASSLVVGQGNTEAFF. Combining the CDR3 with reference TRBV7-2 and TRBJ1-1 gives the whole variable domain GAGVSQSPSNKVTEKGKDVELRCDPISGHTALYWYRQSLGQGLEFLIYFQGNSAPDKSGLPSDRFSAERTGGSVSTLTIQRTQQEDSAVYLCASSLVVGQGNTEAFFGQGTRLTVV.

This clonotype has ten or more counts. The chain links TRBV20-1 to TRBJ2-1; maybe TRBD1 (6 bases). CDR3 length equals 12 residues. Germline CDR1 and CDR2: DFQATT and SNEGSKA (reference sequence). The V end lost 1 base, the J end lost 8 bases, and 9 bases lay between the germline ends. The CDR3 reads CSARVQGHEQFF. CDR3 coding DNA: TGCAGTGCTAGAGTACAGGGCCATGAGCAGTTCTTC.

The chain is built from TRBV28 and TRBJ1-5; D possibly corresponds to TRBD1 (6 bases). Trimming took off 10 bases at V and 7 bases at J, with 20 bases between the two ends. CDR3 length: 14 amino acids. Germline assignment: CDR1 MDHEN and CDR2 SYDVKM. CDR3 region: CATMLRGASQPQHF. The CDR3 coding sequence is TGTGCCACGATGTTACGGGGGGCAAGCCAGCCCCAGCATTTT. The entire variable domain, with the rest obtained from reference TRBV28 and TRBJ1-5, is as follows: DVKVTQSSRYLVKRTGEKVFLECVQDMDHENMFWYRQDPGLGLRLIYFSYDVKMKEKGDIPEGYSVSREKKERFSLILESASTNQTSMYLCATMLRGASQPQHFGDGTRLSIL.

V and J are TRBV20-1 and TRBJ2-1; D unresolved. Between the trimmed V and J ends, which lost 1 base and 3 bases, there was a span of 16 bases. Per germline, CDR1 DFQATT and CDR2 SNEGSKA (reference sequence). This CDR3 has 16 amino acids. CDR3 coding DNA: TGCAGTGCTAGAGTTGAAGGGCCGGTTAACTACAATGAGCAGTTCTTC. It codes for CSARVEGPVNYNEQFF.

There are a few counts of this clonotype. The V call is TRBV7-2, the J call TRBJ2-3; D unresolved. Looked up from germline, CDR1 is SGHTA and CDR2 is FQGNSA. CDR3 length: 15 amino acids. Trimming stripped 1 base from V and 1 base from J, with 9 bases between. CDR3 protein: CASSLVPGRTDTQYF. The CDR3, as DNA: TGTGCCAGCAGCTTAGTCCCGGGCCGCACAGATACGCAGTATTTT.

The table lists this clonotype with many counts. CDR3 DNA: TGCAGTGCTAGTTTTCGGGACAATCAGCCCCAGCATTTT. Translated: CSASFRDNQPQHF. The chain combines TRBV20-1 with TRBJ1-5; D ambiguous. Germline V gene sequence: CDR1 DFQATT, CDR2 SNEGSKA (reference sequence). The V end was cut by 3 bases, the J end by 3 bases, with 9 bases between. The CDR3 is made up of 13 amino acids.